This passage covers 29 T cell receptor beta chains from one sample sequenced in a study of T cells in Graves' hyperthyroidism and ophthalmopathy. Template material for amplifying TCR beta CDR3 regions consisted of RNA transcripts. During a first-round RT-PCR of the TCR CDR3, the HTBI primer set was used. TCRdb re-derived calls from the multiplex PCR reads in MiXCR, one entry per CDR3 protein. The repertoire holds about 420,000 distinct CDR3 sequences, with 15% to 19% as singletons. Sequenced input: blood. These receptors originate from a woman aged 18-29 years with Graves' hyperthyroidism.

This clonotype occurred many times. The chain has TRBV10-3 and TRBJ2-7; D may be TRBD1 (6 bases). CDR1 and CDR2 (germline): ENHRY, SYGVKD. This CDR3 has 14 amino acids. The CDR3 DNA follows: TGTGCTCCCCGACGGATGAGGGGGTACTACGAGCAGTACTTC. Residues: CAPRRMRGYYEQYF.

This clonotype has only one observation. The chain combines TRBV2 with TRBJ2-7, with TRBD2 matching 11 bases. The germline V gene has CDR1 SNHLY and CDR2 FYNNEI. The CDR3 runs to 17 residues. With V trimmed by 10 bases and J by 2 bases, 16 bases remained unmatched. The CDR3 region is CATRAGTSGINPYEQYF. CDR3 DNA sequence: TGTGCCACCAGAGCGGGGACTAGCGGAATTAACCCCTACGAGCAGTACTTC.

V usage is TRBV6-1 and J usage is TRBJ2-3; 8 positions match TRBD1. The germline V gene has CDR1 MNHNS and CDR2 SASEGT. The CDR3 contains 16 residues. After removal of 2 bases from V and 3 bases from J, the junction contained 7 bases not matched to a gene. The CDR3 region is CASSERVRTGTDTQYF. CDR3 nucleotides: TGTGCCAGCAGTGAAAGGGTCAGGACAGGGACAGATACGCAGTATTTT.

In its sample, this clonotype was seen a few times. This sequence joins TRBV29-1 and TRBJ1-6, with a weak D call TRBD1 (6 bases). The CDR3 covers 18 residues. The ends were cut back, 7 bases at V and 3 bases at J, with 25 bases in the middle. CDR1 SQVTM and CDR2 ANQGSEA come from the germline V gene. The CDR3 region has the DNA TGCAGCGCGAAGACCCGGGACACACAAACGTACTATAATTCACCCCTCCACTTT. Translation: CSAKTRDTQTYYNSPLHF.

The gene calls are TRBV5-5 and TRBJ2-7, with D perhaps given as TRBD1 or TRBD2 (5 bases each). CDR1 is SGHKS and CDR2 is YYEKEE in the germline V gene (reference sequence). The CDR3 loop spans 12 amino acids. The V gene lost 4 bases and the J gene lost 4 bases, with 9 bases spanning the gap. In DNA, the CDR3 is TGTGCCAGCAGCCGGGACGTGTACGAGCAGTACTTC. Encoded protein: CASSRDVYEQYF.

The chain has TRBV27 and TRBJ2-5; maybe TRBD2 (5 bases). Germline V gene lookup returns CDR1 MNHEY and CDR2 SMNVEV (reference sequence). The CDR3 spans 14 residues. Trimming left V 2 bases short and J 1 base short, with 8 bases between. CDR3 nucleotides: TGTGCCAGCAGTTTACGGAGGAGCCAAGAGACCCAGTACTTC. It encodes CASSLRRSQETQYF.

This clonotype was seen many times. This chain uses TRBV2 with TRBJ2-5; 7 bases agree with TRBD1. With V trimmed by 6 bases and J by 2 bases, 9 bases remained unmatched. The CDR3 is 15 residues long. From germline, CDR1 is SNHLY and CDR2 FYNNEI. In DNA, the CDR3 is TGTGCCAGCAGCGGCCCCGGGACAGAACAAGAGACCCAGTACTTC. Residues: CASSGPGTEQETQYF.

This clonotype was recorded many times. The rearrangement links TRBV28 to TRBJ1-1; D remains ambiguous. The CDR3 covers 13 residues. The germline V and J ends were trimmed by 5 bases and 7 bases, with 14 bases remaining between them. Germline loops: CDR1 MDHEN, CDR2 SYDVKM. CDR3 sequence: CASSRTVPIEAFF. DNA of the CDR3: TGTGCCAGCAGTCGAACAGTTCCGATTGAAGCTTTCTTT.

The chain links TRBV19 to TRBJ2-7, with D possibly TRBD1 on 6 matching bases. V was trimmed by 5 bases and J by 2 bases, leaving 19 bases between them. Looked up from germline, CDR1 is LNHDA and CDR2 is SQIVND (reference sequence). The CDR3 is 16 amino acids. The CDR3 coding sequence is TGTGCCAGTAGTGTCGATACAGGGTTCCGAACCTACGAGCAGTACTTC. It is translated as CASSVDTGFRTYEQYF.

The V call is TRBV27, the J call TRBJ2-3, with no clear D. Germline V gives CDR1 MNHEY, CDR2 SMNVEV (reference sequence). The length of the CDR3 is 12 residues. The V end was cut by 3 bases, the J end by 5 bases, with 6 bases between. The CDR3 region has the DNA TGTGCCAGCAGTTTCCCCGGAGATACGCAGTATTTT. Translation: CASSFPGDTQYF.

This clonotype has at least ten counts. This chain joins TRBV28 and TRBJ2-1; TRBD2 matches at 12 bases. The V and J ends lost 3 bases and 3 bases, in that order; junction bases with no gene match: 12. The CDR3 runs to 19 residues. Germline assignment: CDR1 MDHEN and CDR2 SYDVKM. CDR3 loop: CASSFGGDRTSGVYNEQFF. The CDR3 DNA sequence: TGTGCCAGCAGTTTTGGGGGGGACAGGACTAGCGGGGTCTACAATGAGCAGTTCTTC.

The CDR3 DNA reads as TGCAGTGCCAAACAACATTCACGGGAGGGGACCTTC. Translating gives CSAKQHSREGTF. This rearrangement joins TRBV20-1 to TRBJ1-2, with D tentatively TRBD1 (5 bases). The CDR3 consists of 12 residues. CDR1 and CDR2 (germline): DFQATT, SNEGSKA (reference sequence). V lost 6 bases to trimming and J lost 14 bases, with 22 bases between them.

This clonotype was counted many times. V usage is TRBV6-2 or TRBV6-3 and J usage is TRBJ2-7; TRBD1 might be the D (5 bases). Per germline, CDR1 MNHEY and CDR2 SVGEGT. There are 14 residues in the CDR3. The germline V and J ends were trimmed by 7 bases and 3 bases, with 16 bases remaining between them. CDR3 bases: TGTGCCAGCACCCCAGGTGACAGCTTCTACGAGCAGTACTTC. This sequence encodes CASTPGDSFYEQYF.

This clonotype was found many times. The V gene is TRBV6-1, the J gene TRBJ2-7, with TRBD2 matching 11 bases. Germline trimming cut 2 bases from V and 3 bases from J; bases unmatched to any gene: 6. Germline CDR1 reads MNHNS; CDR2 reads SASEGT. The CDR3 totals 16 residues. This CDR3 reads CASSENLAGGFYEQYF. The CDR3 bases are TGTGCCAGCAGTGAAAATCTAGCGGGAGGATTCTACGAGCAGTACTTC.

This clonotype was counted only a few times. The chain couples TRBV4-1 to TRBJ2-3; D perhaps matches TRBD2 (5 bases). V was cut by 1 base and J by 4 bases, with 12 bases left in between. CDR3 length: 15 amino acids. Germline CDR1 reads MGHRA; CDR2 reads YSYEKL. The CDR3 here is CASSQALTGADTQYF. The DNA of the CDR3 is TGCGCCAGCAGCCAAGCGCTGACCGGGGCAGATACGCAGTATTTT.

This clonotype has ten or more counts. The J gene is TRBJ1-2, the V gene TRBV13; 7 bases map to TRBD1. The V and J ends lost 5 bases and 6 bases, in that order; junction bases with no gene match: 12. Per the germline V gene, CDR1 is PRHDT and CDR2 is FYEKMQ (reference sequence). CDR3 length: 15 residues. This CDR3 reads CASSAPDRLQDGYTF. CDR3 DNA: TGTGCCAGCAGCGCCCCGGACAGGTTACAAGATGGCTACACCTTC.

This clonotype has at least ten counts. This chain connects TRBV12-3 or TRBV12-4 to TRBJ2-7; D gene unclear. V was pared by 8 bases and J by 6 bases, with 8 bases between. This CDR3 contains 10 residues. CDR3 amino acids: CASGSGEQYF. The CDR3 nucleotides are TGTGCCAGCGGGTCGGGCGAGCAGTACTTC.

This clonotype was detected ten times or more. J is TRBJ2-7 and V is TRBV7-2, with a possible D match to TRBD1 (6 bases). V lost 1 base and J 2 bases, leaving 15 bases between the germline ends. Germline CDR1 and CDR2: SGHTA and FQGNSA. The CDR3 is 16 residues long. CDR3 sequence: CASSLGGQGPTYEQYF. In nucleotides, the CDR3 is TGTGCCAGCAGCTTAGGGGGACAAGGCCCAACCTACGAGCAGTACTTC.

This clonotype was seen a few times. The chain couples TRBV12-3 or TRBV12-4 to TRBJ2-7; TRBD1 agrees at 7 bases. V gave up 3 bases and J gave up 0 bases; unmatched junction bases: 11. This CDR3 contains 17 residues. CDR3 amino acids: CASSFLIGTAYSYEQYF. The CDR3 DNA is TGTGCCAGCAGTTTTTTAATCGGGACAGCCTACTCCTACGAGCAGTACTTC.

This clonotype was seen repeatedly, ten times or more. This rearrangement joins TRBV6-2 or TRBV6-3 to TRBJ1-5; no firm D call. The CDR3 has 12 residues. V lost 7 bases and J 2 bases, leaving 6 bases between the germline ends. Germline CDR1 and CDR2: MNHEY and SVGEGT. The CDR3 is CASKVGNQPQHF. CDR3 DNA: TGTGCCAGCAAGGTGGGCAATCAGCCCCAGCATTTT.

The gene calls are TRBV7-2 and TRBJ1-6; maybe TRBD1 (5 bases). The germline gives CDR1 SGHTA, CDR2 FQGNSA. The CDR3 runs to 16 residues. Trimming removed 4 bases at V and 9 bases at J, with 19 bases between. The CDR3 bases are TGTGCCAGCAGCTCCTCCGGGACCAGTTCGGGTTCACCCCTCCACTTT. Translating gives CASSSSGTSSGSPLHF.

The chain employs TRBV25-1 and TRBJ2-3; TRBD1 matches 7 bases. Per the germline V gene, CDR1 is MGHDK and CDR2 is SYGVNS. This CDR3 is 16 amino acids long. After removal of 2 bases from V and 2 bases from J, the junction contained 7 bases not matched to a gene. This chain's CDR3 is CASSESLTGITDTQYF. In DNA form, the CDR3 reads TGTGCCAGCAGTGAAAGCCTGACAGGGATCACAGATACGCAGTATTTT.

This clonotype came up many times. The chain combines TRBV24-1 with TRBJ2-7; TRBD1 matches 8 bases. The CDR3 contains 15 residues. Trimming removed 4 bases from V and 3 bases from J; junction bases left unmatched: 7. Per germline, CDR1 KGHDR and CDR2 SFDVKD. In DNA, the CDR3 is TGTGCCACCAGTGAGGGCCAGGGGGCAATCTACGAGCAGTACTTC. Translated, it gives CATSEGQGAIYEQYF.

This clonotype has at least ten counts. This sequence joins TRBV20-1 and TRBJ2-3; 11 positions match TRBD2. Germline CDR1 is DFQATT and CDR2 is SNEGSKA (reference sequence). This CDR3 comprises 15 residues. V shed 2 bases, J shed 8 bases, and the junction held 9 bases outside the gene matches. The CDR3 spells CSARSSGGALGTQYF. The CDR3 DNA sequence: TGCAGTGCTAGAAGTAGCGGGGGGGCTTTGGGTACGCAGTATTTT.

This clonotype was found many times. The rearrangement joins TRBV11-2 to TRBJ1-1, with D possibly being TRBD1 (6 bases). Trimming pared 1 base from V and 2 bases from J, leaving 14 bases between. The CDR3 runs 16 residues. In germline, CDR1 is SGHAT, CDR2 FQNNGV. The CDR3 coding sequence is TGTGCCAGCAGCTTAGGGGGGGGCAGATCAAACACTGAAGCTTTCTTT. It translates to CASSLGGGRSNTEAFF.

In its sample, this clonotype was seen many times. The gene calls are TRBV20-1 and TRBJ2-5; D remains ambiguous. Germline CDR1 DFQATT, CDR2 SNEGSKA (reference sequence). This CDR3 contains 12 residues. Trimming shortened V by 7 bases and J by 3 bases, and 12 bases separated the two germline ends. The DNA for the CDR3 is TGCAGTGTGTTGGGAACAAAAGAGACCCAGTACTTC. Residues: CSVLGTKETQYF.

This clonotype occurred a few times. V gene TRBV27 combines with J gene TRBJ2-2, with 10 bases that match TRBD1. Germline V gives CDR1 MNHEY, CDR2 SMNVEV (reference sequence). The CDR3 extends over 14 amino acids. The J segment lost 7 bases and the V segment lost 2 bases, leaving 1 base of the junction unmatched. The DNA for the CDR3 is TGTGCCAGCAGTTTAGGACAGGGGGTCGGGGAGCTGTTTTTT. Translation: CASSLGQGVGELFF.

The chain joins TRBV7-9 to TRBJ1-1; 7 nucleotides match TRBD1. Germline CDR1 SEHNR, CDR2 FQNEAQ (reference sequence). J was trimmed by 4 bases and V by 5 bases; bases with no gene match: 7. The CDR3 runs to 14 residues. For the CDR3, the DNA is TGTGCCAGCAGCCCAAGGGGACAGCTCACTGAAGCTTTCTTT. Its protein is CASSPRGQLTEAFF. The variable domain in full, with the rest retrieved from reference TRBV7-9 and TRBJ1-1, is DTGVSQNPRHKITKRGQNVTFRCDPISEHNRLYWYRQTLGQGPEFLTYFQNEAQLEKSRLLSDRFSAERPKGSFSTLEIQRTEQGDSAMYLCASSPRGQLTEAFFGQGTRLTVV.

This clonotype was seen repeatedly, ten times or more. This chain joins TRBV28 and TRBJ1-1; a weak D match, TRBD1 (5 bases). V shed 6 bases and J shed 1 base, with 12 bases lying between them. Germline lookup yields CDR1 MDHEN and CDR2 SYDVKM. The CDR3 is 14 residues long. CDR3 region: CASSRVQGNTEAFF. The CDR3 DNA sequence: TGTGCCAGCAGCCGGGTCCAGGGGAACACTGAAGCTTTCTTT.